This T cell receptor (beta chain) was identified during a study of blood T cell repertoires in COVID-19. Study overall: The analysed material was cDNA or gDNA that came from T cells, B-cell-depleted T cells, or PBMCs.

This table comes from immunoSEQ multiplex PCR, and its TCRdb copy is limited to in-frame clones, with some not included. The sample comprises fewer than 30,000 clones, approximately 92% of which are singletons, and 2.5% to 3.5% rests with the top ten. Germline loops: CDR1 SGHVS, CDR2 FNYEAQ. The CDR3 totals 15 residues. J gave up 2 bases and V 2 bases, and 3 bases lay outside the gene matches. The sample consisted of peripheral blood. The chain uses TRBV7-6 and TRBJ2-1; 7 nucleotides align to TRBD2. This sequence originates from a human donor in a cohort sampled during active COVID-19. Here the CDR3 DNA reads TGTGCCAGCAGCTTACGAGCGGGAACCTACAATGAGCAGTTCTTC. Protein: CASSLRAGTYNEQFF.